This record covers a single T cell receptor beta chain. The antigen is undetermined. The V gene lost 1 base and the J gene lost 5 bases, with 23 bases spanning the gap. Germline V CDR1 and CDR2: MDHEN, SYDVKM. This CDR3 comprises 18 residues. Repertoires were generated with immunoSEQ multiplex PCR, while TCRdb's copy carries only in-frame clones and drops some. Here the sample spans approximately 150,000 clones, roughly nine tenths being singletons. These data originate in a study of lymphopenia after photon versus proton radiotherapy. Study-wide results and caveats: Oligoclonal CD8+ Temra expansion after nadir drove photon patients' diversity drop. Larger post-nadir TCR diversity loss correlated inversely with survival in deceased patients. Proton therapy kept repertoires fairly stable, unlike photons, which gained effector/memory cells.

This specimen was peripheral blood, taken from a patient treated with photon-based radiotherapy. This chain uses TRBV28 with TRBJ1-1, with D maybe TRBD1 (6 bases). The receptor comes from a man over 45 with gastric cancer. CDR3 DNA: TGTGCCAGCAGTTTATTACTTTCGCGAAGGGGGTTGAGGACTGAAGCTTTCTTT. Encoded protein: CASSLLLSRRGLRTEAFF.